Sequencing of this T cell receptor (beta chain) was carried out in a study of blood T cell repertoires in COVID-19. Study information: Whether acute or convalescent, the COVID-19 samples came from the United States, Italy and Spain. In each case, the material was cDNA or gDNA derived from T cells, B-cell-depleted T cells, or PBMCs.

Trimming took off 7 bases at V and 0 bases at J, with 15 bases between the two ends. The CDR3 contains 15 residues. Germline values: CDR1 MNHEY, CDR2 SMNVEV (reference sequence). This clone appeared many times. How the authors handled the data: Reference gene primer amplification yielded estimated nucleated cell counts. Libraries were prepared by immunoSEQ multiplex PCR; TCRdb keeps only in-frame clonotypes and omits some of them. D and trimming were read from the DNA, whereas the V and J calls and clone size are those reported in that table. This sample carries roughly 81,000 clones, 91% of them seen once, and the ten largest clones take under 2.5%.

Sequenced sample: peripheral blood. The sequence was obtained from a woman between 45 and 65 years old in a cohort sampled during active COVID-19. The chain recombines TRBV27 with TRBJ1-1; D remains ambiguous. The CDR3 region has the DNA TGTGCCAGCATGCTGTCAGAAGTTATGAACACTGAAGCTTTCTTT. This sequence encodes CASMLSEVMNTEAFF.